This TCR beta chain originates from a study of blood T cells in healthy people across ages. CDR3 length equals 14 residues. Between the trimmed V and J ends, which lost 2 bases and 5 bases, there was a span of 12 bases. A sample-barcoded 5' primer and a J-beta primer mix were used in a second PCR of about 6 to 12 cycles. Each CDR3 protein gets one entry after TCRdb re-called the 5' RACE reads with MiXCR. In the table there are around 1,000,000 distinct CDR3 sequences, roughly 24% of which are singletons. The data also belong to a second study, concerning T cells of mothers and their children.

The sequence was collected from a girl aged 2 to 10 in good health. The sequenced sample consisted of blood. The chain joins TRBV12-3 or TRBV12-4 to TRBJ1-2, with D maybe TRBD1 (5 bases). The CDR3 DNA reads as TGTGCCAGCAGTTTACTTTCGGAGGGGTATGGCTACACCTTC. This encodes CASSLLSEGYGYTF.